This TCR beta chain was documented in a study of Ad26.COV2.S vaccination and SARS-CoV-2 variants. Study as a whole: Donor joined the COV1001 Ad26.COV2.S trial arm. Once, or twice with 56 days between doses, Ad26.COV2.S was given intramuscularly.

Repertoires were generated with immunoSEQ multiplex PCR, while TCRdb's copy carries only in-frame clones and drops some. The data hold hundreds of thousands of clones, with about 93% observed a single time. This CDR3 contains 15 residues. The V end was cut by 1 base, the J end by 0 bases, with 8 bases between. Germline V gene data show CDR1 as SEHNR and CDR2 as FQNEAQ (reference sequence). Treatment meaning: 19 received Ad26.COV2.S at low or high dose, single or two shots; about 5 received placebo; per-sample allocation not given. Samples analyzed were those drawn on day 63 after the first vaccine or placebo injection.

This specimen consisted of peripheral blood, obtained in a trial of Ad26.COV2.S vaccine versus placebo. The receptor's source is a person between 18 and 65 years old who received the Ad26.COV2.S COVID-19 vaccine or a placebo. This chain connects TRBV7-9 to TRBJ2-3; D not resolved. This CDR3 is CASSLGALSTDTQYF. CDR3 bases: TGTGCCAGCAGCTTAGGGGCCCTTAGCACAGATACGCAGTATTTT.